These T cell receptor beta chains were read from a single sample in a study of blood T cell repertoires in COVID-19. Clones were sequenced by immunoSEQ multiplex PCR, and TCRdb holds only the in-frame ones, with some missing. Of about 430,000 clones listed, about 87% were seen once; the top ten hold 0.8% to 0.9%. Sequencing was carried out using peripheral blood. The receptors derive from a man aged 18 to 29 with COVID-19, enrolled during active disease. CDR3s include the opening cysteine and the closing phenylalanine or tryptophan. Each record gives: clone size, J gene, D gene, V gene, CDR3 DNA, CDR3 protein. D genes are given only for firm matches. Expanded clones are given a class, and other clones once, few, many or no size at all.

abundance: NA
j_gene: TRBJ1-3
d_gene: NA
v_gene: TRBV5-1
CDR3nt: TGCGCCAGCAGCTTGGGAACCTGGCCGGGTGGAAACACCATATATTTT
CDR3aa: CASSLGTWPGGNTIYF

abundance: NA
j_gene: TRBJ1-6
d_gene: NA
v_gene: TRBV6-5
CDR3nt: TGTGCCAGCAGTTACACCCCGGGGAATTCACCCCTCCACTTT
CDR3aa: CASSYTPGNSPLHF

abundance: NA
j_gene: TRBJ2-3
d_gene: NA
v_gene: TRBV30
CDR3nt: TGTGCCTGGAGTGCCGTACTCAGGGTATTGGCAGATACGCAGTATTTT
CDR3aa: CAWSAVLRVLADTQYF

abundance: NA
j_gene: TRBJ2-7
d_gene: TRBD2
v_gene: TRBV27
CDR3nt: TGTGCCAGCAGTTTATATGGTAGCGGGAGTCCCTACGAGCAGTACTTC
CDR3aa: CASSLYGSGSPYEQYF

abundance: once
j_gene: TRBJ1-2
d_gene: NA
v_gene: TRBV11-2
CDR3nt: TGTGCCAGCAGCTTAGCCGTATTTCAAGCTGGCTACACCTTC
CDR3aa: CASSLAVFQAGYTF

abundance: few
j_gene: TRBJ2-7
d_gene: TRBD1
v_gene: TRBV19
CDR3nt: TGTGCCAGTAGCGGGGACAGGGGCCTCTACGAGCAGTACTTC
CDR3aa: CASSGDRGLYEQYF

abundance: NA
j_gene: TRBJ2-1
d_gene: NA
v_gene: TRBV9
CDR3nt: TGTGCCAGCAGCCCGGGGAGGAGCTCCTACAATGAGCAGTTCTTC
CDR3aa: CASSPGRSSYNEQFF

abundance: NA
j_gene: TRBJ2-2
d_gene: NA
v_gene: TRBV7-8
CDR3nt: TGTGCCAGCAGCGCATTGAGTAGGCTAGCGTTGAACACCGGGGAGCTGTTTTTT
CDR3aa: CASSALSRLALNTGELFF

abundance: NA
j_gene: TRBJ2-7
d_gene: TRBD1
v_gene: TRBV18
CDR3nt: TGTGCCAGCTCACCCGGGACAGGCGCAGGGGAGCAGTACTTC
CDR3aa: CASSPGTGAGEQYF

abundance: NA
j_gene: TRBJ1-1
d_gene: NA
v_gene: TRBV19
CDR3nt: TGTGCCAGCACAGACAGCTACATGAACACTGAAGCTTTCTTT
CDR3aa: CASTDSYMNTEAFF

abundance: once
j_gene: TRBJ2-5
d_gene: NA
v_gene: TRBV12-3/TRBV12-4
CDR3nt: TGTGCCAGCAGTTTCCTCGAGACAACCCAGTACTTC
CDR3aa: CASSFLETTQYF

abundance: NA
j_gene: TRBJ1-6
d_gene: TRBD1
v_gene: TRBV7-8
CDR3nt: TGTGCCAGCAGCTTAGCGCAGGGGGCCAGGAATTCACCCCTCCACTTT
CDR3aa: CASSLAQGARNSPLHF

abundance: NA
j_gene: TRBJ2-7
d_gene: TRBD2
v_gene: TRBV27
CDR3nt: TGTGCCAGCAGTTTCAGTGGCGGGGGGACATCTTACGAGCAGTACTTC
CDR3aa: CASSFSGGGTSYEQYF

abundance: NA
j_gene: TRBJ1-1
d_gene: TRBD1
v_gene: TRBV29-1
CDR3nt: TGCAGCGTTGGGACAGGAATTGAAGCTTTCTTT
CDR3aa: CSVGTGIEAFF

abundance: NA
j_gene: TRBJ1-2
d_gene: NA
v_gene: TRBV18
CDR3nt: TGTGCCAGCTCACCCGACAGTAACTATGGCTACACCTTC
CDR3aa: CASSPDSNYGYTF

abundance: NA
j_gene: TRBJ2-1
d_gene: NA
v_gene: TRBV6-1
CDR3nt: TGTGCCAGCAGTGAACAACCCGGGTCTTCCGATGAGCAGTTCTTC
CDR3aa: CASSEQPGSSDEQFF

abundance: NA
j_gene: TRBJ1-2
d_gene: NA
v_gene: TRBV19
CDR3nt: TGTGCCAGCAGGGACTACTCTAACTATGGCTACACCTTC
CDR3aa: CASRDYSNYGYTF

abundance: NA
j_gene: TRBJ1-2
d_gene: NA
v_gene: TRBV6-5
CDR3nt: TGTGCCAGCAACCCCGGCGGGGGTTTGGGCTACACCTTC
CDR3aa: CASNPGGGLGYTF

abundance: NA
j_gene: TRBJ1-4
d_gene: NA
v_gene: TRBV5-5
CDR3nt: TGTGCCAGCAGCTCGCCCGGAGTACATGAAAAACTGTTTTTT
CDR3aa: CASSSPGVHEKLFF

abundance: NA
j_gene: TRBJ1-1
d_gene: NA
v_gene: TRBV2
CDR3nt: TGTGCCAGCAGTCCCAATTTAAACTACCTCAACACTGAAGCTTTCTTT
CDR3aa: CASSPNLNYLNTEAFF

abundance: NA
j_gene: TRBJ2-7
d_gene: NA
v_gene: TRBV11-1
CDR3nt: TGTGCCAGCAGCCCTAACCGGCGGTCAAACTACGAGCAGTACTTC
CDR3aa: CASSPNRRSNYEQYF

abundance: NA
j_gene: TRBJ1-1
d_gene: TRBD1
v_gene: TRBV6-5
CDR3nt: TGTGCCAGCAGTTACGGGGGACAGGGGGTTGTTGAAGCTTTCTTT
CDR3aa: CASSYGGQGVVEAFF

abundance: NA
j_gene: TRBJ2-7
d_gene: NA
v_gene: TRBV18
CDR3nt: TGTGCCAGCTCACCTAGGGGTGGCGACGAGCAGTACTTC
CDR3aa: CASSPRGGDEQYF

abundance: NA
j_gene: TRBJ2-5
d_gene: NA
v_gene: TRBV5-8
CDR3nt: TGTGCCAGCAGCCCATGGACTACTGAACAAGAGACCCAGTACTTC
CDR3aa: CASSPWTTEQETQYF

abundance: once
j_gene: TRBJ1-6
d_gene: NA
v_gene: TRBV6-5
CDR3nt: TGTGCCAGCAGTTACTCGAACAGGATGGATTCACCCCTCCACTTT
CDR3aa: CASSYSNRMDSPLHF

abundance: NA
j_gene: TRBJ1-1
d_gene: NA
v_gene: TRBV4-2
CDR3nt: TGTGCCAGCAGCCCCCAGAAGGAGATCATGAACACTGAAGCTTTCTTT
CDR3aa: CASSPQKEIMNTEAFF

abundance: NA
j_gene: TRBJ2-7
d_gene: NA
v_gene: TRBV11-2
CDR3nt: TGTGCCAGCAGCTTCGGCGGGTACGAGCAGTACTTC
CDR3aa: CASSFGGYEQYF

abundance: once
j_gene: TRBJ2-3
d_gene: NA
v_gene: TRBV24-1
CDR3nt: TGTGCCACCAGTGAACCCGGACTGAGCACAGATACGCAGTATTTT
CDR3aa: CATSEPGLSTDTQYF

abundance: NA
j_gene: TRBJ2-5
d_gene: TRBD2
v_gene: TRBV4-1
CDR3nt: TGCGCCAGCAGCCAACTTTTTCCAGCGGGGAAAGAGACCCAGTACTTC
CDR3aa: CASSQLFPAGKETQYF

abundance: NA
j_gene: TRBJ2-7
d_gene: TRBD2
v_gene: TRBV27
CDR3nt: TGTGCCAGCAGTTCGCTGGGCGGGAGCTACGAGCAGTACTTC
CDR3aa: CASSSLGGSYEQYF

abundance: NA
j_gene: TRBJ2-7
d_gene: NA
v_gene: TRBV6-5
CDR3nt: TGTGCCAGCGGCCAATTAGCGAATCCCTACGAGCAGTACTTC
CDR3aa: CASGQLANPYEQYF

abundance: NA
j_gene: TRBJ2-5
d_gene: TRBD2
v_gene: TRBV19
CDR3nt: TGTGCCAGTAGTATGCGCGGGAGTTTTCAAGAGACCCAGTACTTC
CDR3aa: CASSMRGSFQETQYF

abundance: few
j_gene: TRBJ2-7
d_gene: TRBD1
v_gene: TRBV15
CDR3nt: TGTGCCACCAGCATAATTTCGACAGGGTCCGAGCAGTACTTC
CDR3aa: CATSIISTGSEQYF

abundance: NA
j_gene: TRBJ1-1
d_gene: TRBD1
v_gene: TRBV5-1
CDR3nt: TGCGCCAGCAGCGGCAGAGGGACAGGGGAAGCTTTCTTT
CDR3aa: CASSGRGTGEAFF

abundance: few
j_gene: TRBJ1-1
d_gene: NA
v_gene: TRBV20-1
CDR3nt: TGCAGTGCGAGAACCGGTAGTGAAGCTTTCTTT
CDR3aa: CSARTGSEAFF

abundance: NA
j_gene: TRBJ2-5
d_gene: TRBD2
v_gene: TRBV27
CDR3nt: TGTGCCAGCAGTTTATCGTTCGGGGGGGCGGGAGAGACCCAGTACTTC
CDR3aa: CASSLSFGGAGETQYF

abundance: NA
j_gene: TRBJ1-1
d_gene: TRBD1
v_gene: TRBV6-5
CDR3nt: TGTGCCAGCAGACTCGCCGGGACAGGGAGTGGGGCTTTCTTT
CDR3aa: CASRLAGTGSGAFF

abundance: once
j_gene: TRBJ2-2
d_gene: NA
v_gene: TRBV5-1
CDR3nt: TGCGCCAGCAGCTTGAGCACCCACACCGGGGAGCTGTTTTTT
CDR3aa: CASSLSTHTGELFF

abundance: NA
j_gene: TRBJ2-2
d_gene: TRBD1
v_gene: TRBV11-2
CDR3nt: TGTGCCAGCAGTTACTGGACAGGGGTGGCCGGGGAGCTGTTTTTT
CDR3aa: CASSYWTGVAGELFF

abundance: NA
j_gene: TRBJ2-1
d_gene: NA
v_gene: TRBV18
CDR3nt: TGTGCCAGCTCACCTCGCACAGGGTCCATATACAATGAGCAGTTCTTC
CDR3aa: CASSPRTGSIYNEQFF

abundance: NA
j_gene: TRBJ1-5
d_gene: NA
v_gene: TRBV12-3/TRBV12-4
CDR3nt: TGTGCCAGCAGTTTTAGAGATCAGCCCCAGCATTTT
CDR3aa: CASSFRDQPQHF

abundance: NA
j_gene: TRBJ2-3
d_gene: NA
v_gene: TRBV14
CDR3nt: TGTGCCAGCAGCCAATTAGGTCTAGATAGCTCAGATACGCAGTATTTT
CDR3aa: CASSQLGLDSSDTQYF

abundance: NA
j_gene: TRBJ1-5
d_gene: TRBD1
v_gene: TRBV18
CDR3nt: TGTGCCAGCTCATTCGTATCAGGGGGCGGGAGCAATCAGCCCCAGCATTTT
CDR3aa: CASSFVSGGGSNQPQHF

abundance: once
j_gene: TRBJ2-3
d_gene: TRBD2
v_gene: TRBV5-1
CDR3nt: TGCGCCAGCAGCTTGGCTACGAGCGGGAATGCTGATACGCAGTATTTT
CDR3aa: CASSLATSGNADTQYF

abundance: NA
j_gene: TRBJ2-1
d_gene: TRBD1
v_gene: TRBV12-5
CDR3nt: TGTGCTACGGGCCCGGGACAGGGCTACAATGAGCAGTTCTTC
CDR3aa: CATGPGQGYNEQFF

abundance: NA
j_gene: TRBJ2-7
d_gene: TRBD2
v_gene: TRBV24-1
CDR3nt: TGTGCCACCAGTGGGGGACTAGCGGGAGCCTACGAGCAGTACTTC
CDR3aa: CATSGGLAGAYEQYF

abundance: NA
j_gene: TRBJ1-5
d_gene: TRBD1
v_gene: TRBV6-1
CDR3nt: TGTGCCAGCAGTGAATTAAGGACAGGCCGACGAAATCAGCCCCAGCATTTT
CDR3aa: CASSELRTGRRNQPQHF

abundance: NA
j_gene: TRBJ1-1
d_gene: NA
v_gene: TRBV7-9
CDR3nt: TGTGCCAGCAGCTTAGTCAGGGATAACACTGAAGCTTTCTTT
CDR3aa: CASSLVRDNTEAFF

abundance: NA
j_gene: TRBJ1-2
d_gene: NA
v_gene: TRBV11-2
CDR3nt: TGTGCCAGCAGCAGACTCCTCAGGGAACACTATGGCTACACCTTC
CDR3aa: CASSRLLREHYGYTF

abundance: NA
j_gene: TRBJ2-3
d_gene: TRBD2
v_gene: TRBV19
CDR3nt: TGTGCCAGTAGTATCTTCCTAGCGGCAGATACGCAGTATTTT
CDR3aa: CASSIFLAADTQYF

abundance: NA
j_gene: TRBJ1-1
d_gene: NA
v_gene: TRBV6-5
CDR3nt: TGTGCCAGCAGTTTCGGAGATCGGACTGAAGCTTTCTTT
CDR3aa: CASSFGDRTEAFF

abundance: NA
j_gene: TRBJ1-1
d_gene: NA
v_gene: TRBV19
CDR3nt: TGTGCCAGTAGTATAGACAACCAGGTGATGAACACTGAAGCTTTCTTT
CDR3aa: CASSIDNQVMNTEAFF